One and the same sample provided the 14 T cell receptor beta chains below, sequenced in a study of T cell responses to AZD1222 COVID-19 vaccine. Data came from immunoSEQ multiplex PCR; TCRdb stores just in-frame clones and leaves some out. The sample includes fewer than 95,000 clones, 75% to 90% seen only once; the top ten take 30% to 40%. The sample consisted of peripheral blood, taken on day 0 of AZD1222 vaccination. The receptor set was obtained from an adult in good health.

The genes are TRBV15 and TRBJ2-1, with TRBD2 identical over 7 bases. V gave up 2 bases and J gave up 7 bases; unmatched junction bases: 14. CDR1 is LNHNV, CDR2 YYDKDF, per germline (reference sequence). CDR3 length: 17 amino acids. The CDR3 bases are TGTGCCACCAGCAGACCCGTATCGGAGCTAGCGGTAAATGAGCAGTTCTTC. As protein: CATSRPVSELAVNEQFF. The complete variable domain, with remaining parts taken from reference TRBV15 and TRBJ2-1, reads DAMVIQNPRYQVTQFGKPVTLSCSQTLNHNVMYWYQQKSSQAPKLLFHYYDKDFNNEADTPDNFQSRRPNTSFCFLDIRSPGLGDTAMYLCATSRPVSELAVNEQFFGPGTRLTVL.

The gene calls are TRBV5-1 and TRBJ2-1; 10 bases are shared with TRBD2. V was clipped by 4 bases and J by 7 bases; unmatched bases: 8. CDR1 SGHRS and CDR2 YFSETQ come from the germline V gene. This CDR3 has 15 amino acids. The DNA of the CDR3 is TGCGCCAGCAGCGTGACTAGCGGGTTCTCTAATGAGCAGTTCTTC. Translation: CASSVTSGFSNEQFF.

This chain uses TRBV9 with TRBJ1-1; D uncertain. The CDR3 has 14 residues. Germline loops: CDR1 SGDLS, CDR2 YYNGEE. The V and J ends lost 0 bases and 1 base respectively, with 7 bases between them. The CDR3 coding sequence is TGTGCCAGCAGCGTAGTACCTGGGAACACTGAAGCTTTCTTT. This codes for CASSVVPGNTEAFF.

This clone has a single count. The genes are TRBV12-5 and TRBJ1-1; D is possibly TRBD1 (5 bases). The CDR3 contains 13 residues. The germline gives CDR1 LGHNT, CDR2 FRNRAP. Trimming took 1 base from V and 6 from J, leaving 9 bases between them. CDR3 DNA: TGTGCTAGTGGTTTGGCTTCAGGGCCTGAAGCTTTCTTT. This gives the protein CASGLASGPEAFF.

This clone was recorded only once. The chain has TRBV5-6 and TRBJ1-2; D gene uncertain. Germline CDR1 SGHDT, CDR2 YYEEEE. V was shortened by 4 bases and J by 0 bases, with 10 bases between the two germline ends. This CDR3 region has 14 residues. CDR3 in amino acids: CASSPGTPNYGYTF. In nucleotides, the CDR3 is TGTGCCAGCAGCCCAGGCACCCCTAACTATGGCTACACCTTC.

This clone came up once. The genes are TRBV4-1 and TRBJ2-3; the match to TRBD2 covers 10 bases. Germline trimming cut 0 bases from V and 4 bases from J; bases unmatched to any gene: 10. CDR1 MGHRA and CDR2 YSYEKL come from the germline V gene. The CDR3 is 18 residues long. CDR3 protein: CASSQDRASGSMADTQYF. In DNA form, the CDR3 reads TGCGCCAGCAGCCAAGATCGGGCTAGCGGGAGTATGGCAGATACGCAGTATTTT.

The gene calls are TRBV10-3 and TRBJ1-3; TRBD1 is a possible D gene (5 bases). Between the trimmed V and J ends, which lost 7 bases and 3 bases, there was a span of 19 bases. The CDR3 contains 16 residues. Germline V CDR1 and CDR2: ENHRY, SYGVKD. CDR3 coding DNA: TGTGCCATCAATAACCTCGGGGCCGCGTTTGGAAACACCATATATTTT. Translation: CAINNLGAAFGNTIYF.

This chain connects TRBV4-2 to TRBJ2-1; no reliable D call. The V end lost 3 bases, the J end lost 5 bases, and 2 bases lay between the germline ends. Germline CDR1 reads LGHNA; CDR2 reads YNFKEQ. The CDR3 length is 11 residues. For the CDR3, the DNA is TGTGCCAGCAGCCAGAACAATGAGCAGTTCTTC. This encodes CASSQNNEQFF.

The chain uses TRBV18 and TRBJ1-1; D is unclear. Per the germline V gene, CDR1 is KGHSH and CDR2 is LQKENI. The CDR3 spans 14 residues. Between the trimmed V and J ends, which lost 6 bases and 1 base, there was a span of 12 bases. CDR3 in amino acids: CASSLFKGNTEAFF. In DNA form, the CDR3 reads TGTGCCAGCTCCTTATTCAAGGGGAACACTGAAGCTTTCTTT.

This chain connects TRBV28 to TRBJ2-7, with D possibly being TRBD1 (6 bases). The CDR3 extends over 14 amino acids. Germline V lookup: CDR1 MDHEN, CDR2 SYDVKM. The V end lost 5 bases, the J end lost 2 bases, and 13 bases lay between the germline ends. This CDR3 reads CASSLSGHTYEQYF. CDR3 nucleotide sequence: TGTGCCAGCAGTCTATCGGGACACACCTACGAGCAGTACTTC.

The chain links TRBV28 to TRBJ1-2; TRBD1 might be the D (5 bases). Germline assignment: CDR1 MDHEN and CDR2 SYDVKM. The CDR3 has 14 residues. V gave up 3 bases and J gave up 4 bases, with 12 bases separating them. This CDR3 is CASSFWGSGYGYTF. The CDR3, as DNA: TGTGCCAGCAGTTTCTGGGGCTCAGGCTATGGCTACACCTTC.

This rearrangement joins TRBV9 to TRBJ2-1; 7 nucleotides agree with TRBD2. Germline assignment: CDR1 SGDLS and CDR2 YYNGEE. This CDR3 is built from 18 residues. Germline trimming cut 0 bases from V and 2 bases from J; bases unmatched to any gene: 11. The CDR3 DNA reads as TGTGCCAGCAGCGTAGCTACGGGGGGAGGACTTACCTACAATGAGCAGTTCTTC. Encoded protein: CASSVATGGGLTYNEQFF. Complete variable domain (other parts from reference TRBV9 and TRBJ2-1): DSGVTQTPKHLITATGQRVTLRCSPRSGDLSVYWYQQSLDQGLQFLIQYYNGEERAKGNILERFSAQQFPDLHSELNLSSLELGDSALYFCASSVATGGGLTYNEQFFGPGTRLTVL.

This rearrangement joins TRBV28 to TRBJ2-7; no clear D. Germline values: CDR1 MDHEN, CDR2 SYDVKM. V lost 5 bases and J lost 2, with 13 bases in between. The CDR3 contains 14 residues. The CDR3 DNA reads TGTGCCAGCAGTACACGGTTGGGAACCTACGAGCAGTACTTC. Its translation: CASSTRLGTYEQYF.

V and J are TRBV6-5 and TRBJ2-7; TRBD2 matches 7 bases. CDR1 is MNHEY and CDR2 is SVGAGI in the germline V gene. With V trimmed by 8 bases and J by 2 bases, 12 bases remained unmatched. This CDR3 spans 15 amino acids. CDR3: CASRPRERGTYEQYF. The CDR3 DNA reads TGTGCCAGCCGCCCTCGTGAGCGGGGAACCTACGAGCAGTACTTC.